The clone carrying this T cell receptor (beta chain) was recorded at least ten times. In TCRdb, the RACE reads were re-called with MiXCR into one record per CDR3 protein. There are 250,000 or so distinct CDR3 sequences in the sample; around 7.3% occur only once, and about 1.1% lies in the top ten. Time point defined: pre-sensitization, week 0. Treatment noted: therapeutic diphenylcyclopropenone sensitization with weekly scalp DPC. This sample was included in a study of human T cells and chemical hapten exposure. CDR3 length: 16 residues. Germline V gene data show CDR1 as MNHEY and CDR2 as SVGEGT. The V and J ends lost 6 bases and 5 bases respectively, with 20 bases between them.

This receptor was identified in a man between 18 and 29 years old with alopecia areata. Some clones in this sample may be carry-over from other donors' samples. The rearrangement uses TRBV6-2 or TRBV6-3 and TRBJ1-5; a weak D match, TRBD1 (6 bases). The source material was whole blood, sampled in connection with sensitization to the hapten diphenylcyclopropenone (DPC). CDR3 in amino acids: CASSPGGQGSDQPQHF. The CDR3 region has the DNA TGTGCCAGCAGCCCCGGGGGGCAGGGTAGTGATCAGCCCCAGCATTTT.